Given below is one TCR beta chain in context. The data stem from a study of T cells in Graves' hyperthyroidism and ophthalmopathy. Orbital computed tomography and thyroid ultrasound, together with serum TRAb and thyroxine and clinical symptoms, were used for diagnoses. The CDR3 contains 14 residues. Per the germline V gene, CDR1 is SGDLS and CDR2 is YYNGEE. Trimming stripped 0 bases from V and 6 bases from J, with 9 bases between. Amplified regions were TCR beta CDR3 sequences from RNA transcripts. Carried out on the TCR CDR3, a first-round RT-PCR used the HTBI primer set. TCRdb redid the calling of the multiplex PCR reads with MiXCR, one entry per CDR3 protein. The table shows around 760,000 distinct CDR3 sequences, with roughly a third occurring only once.

The origin of this receptor is a woman between 35 and 50 years old with Graves' hyperthyroidism. The genes are TRBV9 and TRBJ2-2; tentatively, D is TRBD1 or TRBD2 (6 bases each). Sequences were obtained from blood. The CDR3 sequence: CASSVDGGAGELFF. CDR3 bases: TGTGCCAGCAGCGTAGACGGGGGCGCCGGGGAGCTGTTTTTT.